The clone carrying this TCR beta chain was observed many times. What it binds is not known. In a library made to pick up alpha chains, this beta chain is a stray read with a size that means little. Trimming took off 3 bases at V and 11 bases at J, with 13 bases between the two ends. Germline-derived CDR1 and CDR2 are MNHEY and SMNVEV (reference sequence). This CDR3 region has 12 residues. TCR cDNA molecules were tagged individually, and each one carried a unique molecular identifier. TCRdb re-called the 5' RACE reads through MiXCR, storing one row per CDR3 protein. The sample lists over 15,000 distinct CDR3 sequences, 6.2% occurring once. This record comes from a study of spatial heterogeneity in lung cancer. For the study at large: Counts of TCR transcripts in tumor regions correlated strongly with a T cell module score (derived from matched bulk RNA-seq). Overall study findings and caveats: Mutation counts in tumors were tracked by counts of expanded intratumoral alpha and beta TCRs.

Time point of the sample: sample taken at primary tumor resection. The sequenced material consisted of unsorted whole RNA from tumor, nontumor lung or frozen PBMC. This receptor was identified in a male donor with early-stage non-small cell lung cancer. This specimen was lung tumor tissue, taken at surgery. The rearrangement links TRBV27 to TRBJ1-1; no definite D call. CDR3 bases: TGTGCCAGCAGTTTTTTAGGGCGAACGGCTTTCTTT. Protein product: CASSFLGRTAFF.